This TCR beta chain is drawn from a study of T cell responses to AZD1222 COVID-19 vaccine. Notes on this clone: The antigen is unknown.

Study-wide points: Clonal diversity was possibly underestimated; the donors were predominantly white British and more often female.

Germline assignment: CDR1 SGHTS and CDR2 YDEGEE. Trimming took off 10 bases at V and 1 base at J, with 12 bases between the two ends. The CDR3 is 13 residues long. The data were produced by immunoSEQ multiplex PCR, yet TCRdb's version contains in-frame clones alone and is incomplete. The sample contains roughly 160,000 clones, approximately 92% of which appear only once. This chain joins TRBV5-8 and TRBJ2-1; D uncertain. The sample consisted of peripheral blood, taken on day 0 of AZD1222 vaccination. The origin of this receptor is an adult in good health. This CDR3 reads CARPAGSYNEQFF. CDR3 DNA sequence: TGTGCCCGCCCGGCTGGGTCCTACAATGAGCAGTTCTTC.